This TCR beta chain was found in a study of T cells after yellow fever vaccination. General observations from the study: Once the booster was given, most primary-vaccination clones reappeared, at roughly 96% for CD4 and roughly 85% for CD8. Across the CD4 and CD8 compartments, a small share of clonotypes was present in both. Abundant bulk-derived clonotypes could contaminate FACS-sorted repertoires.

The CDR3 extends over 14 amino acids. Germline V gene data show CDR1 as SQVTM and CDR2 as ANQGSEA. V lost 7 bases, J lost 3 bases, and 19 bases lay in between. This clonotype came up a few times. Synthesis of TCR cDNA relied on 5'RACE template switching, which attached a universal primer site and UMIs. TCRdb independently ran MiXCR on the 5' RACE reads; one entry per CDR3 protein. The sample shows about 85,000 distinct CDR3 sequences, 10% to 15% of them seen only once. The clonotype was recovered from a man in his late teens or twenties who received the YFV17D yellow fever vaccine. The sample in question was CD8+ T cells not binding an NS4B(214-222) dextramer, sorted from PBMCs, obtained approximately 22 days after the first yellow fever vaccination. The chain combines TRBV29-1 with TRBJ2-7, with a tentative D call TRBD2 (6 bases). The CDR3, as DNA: TGCAGCGCGGAGGGCGCAGGGCTTAACTACGAGCAGTACTTC. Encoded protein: CSAEGAGLNYEQYF.